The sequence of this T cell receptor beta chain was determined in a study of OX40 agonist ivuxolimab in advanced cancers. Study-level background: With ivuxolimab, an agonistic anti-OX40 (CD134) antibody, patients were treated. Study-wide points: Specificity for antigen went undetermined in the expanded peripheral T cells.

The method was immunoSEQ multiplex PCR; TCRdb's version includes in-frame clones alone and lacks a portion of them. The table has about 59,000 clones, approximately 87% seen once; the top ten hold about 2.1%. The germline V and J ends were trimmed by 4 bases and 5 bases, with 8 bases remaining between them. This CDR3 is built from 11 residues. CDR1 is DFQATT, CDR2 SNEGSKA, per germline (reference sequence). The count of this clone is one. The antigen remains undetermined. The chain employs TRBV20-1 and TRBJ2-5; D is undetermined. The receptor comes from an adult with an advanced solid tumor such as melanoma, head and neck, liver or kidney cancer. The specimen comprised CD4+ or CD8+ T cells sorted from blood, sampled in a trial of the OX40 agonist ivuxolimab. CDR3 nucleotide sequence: TGCAGTGCTACCCAGCGCGAGACCCAGTACTTC. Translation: CSATQRETQYF.